These 32 T cell receptor beta chains came from one sample sequenced in a study of cytomegalovirus exposure and HLA in healthy donors. Amplification used 60 Vbeta primers and 13 Jbeta primers. Sequencing was performed with immunoSEQ multiplex PCR; in TCRdb, only in-frame clones are kept and a portion is missing. Of roughly 160,000 clones in the sample, roughly three quarters were seen once. Sequenced material: PBMCs. The receptors derive from a man in his 60s in good health and CMV-seronegative.

The chain is built from TRBV11-3 and TRBJ2-1; perhaps TRBD2 as D (7 bases). This CDR3 spans 15 amino acids. CDR1 is SGHNT, CDR2 YENEEA, per germline. V dropped 5 bases and J dropped 2 bases, with 13 bases sitting between them. CDR3 amino acids: CASSPEGGAYNEQFF. The DNA of the CDR3 is TGTGCCAGCAGCCCCGAGGGGGGGGCCTACAATGAGCAGTTCTTC.

The V call is TRBV11-2, the J call TRBJ2-3, with D perhaps matching TRBD2 (6 bases). The germline gives CDR1 SGHAT, CDR2 FQNNGV. V dropped 6 bases and J dropped 3 bases, with 19 bases sitting between them. The CDR3 is 16 residues long. The CDR3 reads CASSSREVTLTDTQYF. CDR3 coding DNA: TGTGCCAGCAGTTCAAGGGAGGTCACCCTAACAGATACGCAGTATTTT. Supplemented by reference TRBV11-2 and TRBJ2-3, the full variable domain reads EAGVAQSPRYKIIEKRQSVAFWCNPISGHATLYWYQQILGQGPKLLIQFQNNGVVDDSQLPKDRFSAERLKGVDSTLKIQPAKLEDSAVYLCASSSREVTLTDTQYFGPGTRLTVL.

The chain carries TRBV19 and TRBJ2-5; 10 bases agree with TRBD1. This CDR3 has 14 residues. The J segment lost 5 bases and the V segment lost 3 bases, leaving 3 bases of the junction unmatched. The germline V gene encodes CDR1 LNHDA and CDR2 SQIVND (reference sequence). In nucleotides, the CDR3 is TGTGCCAGTAGTATTGGGACAGGGGACGAGACCCAGTACTTC. It codes for CASSIGTGDETQYF.

V usage is TRBV19 and J usage is TRBJ2-3, with 10 bases lining up with TRBD2. This CDR3 contains 15 residues. Germline V lookup: CDR1 LNHDA, CDR2 SQIVND (reference sequence). V shed 6 bases and J 4 bases; nucleotides not matched to a gene: 7. Here the CDR3 reads CASSRSGRAADTQYF. CDR3 in DNA: TGTGCCAGTAGCAGAAGCGGGAGGGCCGCAGATACGCAGTATTTT.

This clone was observed a single time. The rearrangement uses TRBV2 and TRBJ2-1; the D gene is possibly TRBD2 (5 bases). In germline, CDR1 is SNHLY, CDR2 FYNNEI. CDR3 length: 14 amino acids. The germline V and J ends were trimmed by 8 bases and 2 bases, with 13 bases remaining between them. The CDR3 DNA follows: TGTGCCAGCCTCTCCGGGGTTACCTACAATGAGCAGTTCTTC. Translating it yields CASLSGVTYNEQFF.

A note on this clone: Its ends do not fully match the called genes, so a read error is possible. The gene calls are TRBV7-9 and TRBJ1-1; a possible D gene is TRBD1 (6 bases). From germline, CDR1 is SEHNR and CDR2 FQNEAQ (reference sequence). This CDR3 spans 14 amino acids. CDR3 DNA sequence: TGTTCCAGCAGCCGGACAGAAGTGAACACTGAAGCTTTCTTT. Translated: CSSSRTEVNTEAFF.

This clone came up once. The chain has TRBV28 and TRBJ2-2, with 10 bases aligning to TRBD1. The CDR3 is 15 residues long. Germline CDR1 is MDHEN and CDR2 is SYDVKM. V was clipped by 4 bases and J by 4 bases; unmatched bases: 3. The CDR3 loop is CASSYGTGVTGELFF. DNA of the CDR3: TGTGCCAGCAGTTACGGGACAGGGGTCACCGGGGAGCTGTTTTTT.

The V and J genes are TRBV18 and TRBJ2-2, with TRBD1 matching over 8 bases. V shed 4 bases and J 0 bases; nucleotides not matched to a gene: 4. There are 16 residues in the CDR3. Germline-derived CDR1 and CDR2 are KGHSH and LQKENI. The CDR3 protein is CASSLRTGTNTGELFF. In DNA form, the CDR3 reads TGTGCCAGCTCACTGAGGACAGGGACGAACACCGGGGAGCTGTTTTTT.

The chain combines TRBV25-1 with TRBJ2-5; 7 bases agree with TRBD1. Germline V gene data show CDR1 as MGHDK and CDR2 as SYGVNS. The V segment lost 2 bases and the J segment 6 bases; nucleotides outside the gene matches: 12. The CDR3 is made up of 16 amino acids. This chain's CDR3 is CASSEPVRGRRKTQYF. In nucleotides, the CDR3 is TGTGCCAGCAGTGAACCAGTGAGGGGGCGCAGGAAGACCCAGTACTTC.

This clone was found a few times. The chain has TRBV7-2 and TRBJ2-1; tentatively, D is TRBD2 (5 bases). Germline V lookup: CDR1 SGHTA, CDR2 FQGNSA. This CDR3 contains 15 residues. With 3 bases removed from V and 6 bases from J, the gap between germline ends came to 15 bases. As DNA, the CDR3 is TGTGCCAGCAGCTTCAACCGGGATGCAGGCAATGAGCAGTTCTTC. Protein sequence: CASSFNRDAGNEQFF. The whole variable domain, filled in from reference TRBV7-2 and TRBJ2-1, reads GAGVSQSPSNKVTEKGKDVELRCDPISGHTALYWYRQSLGQGLEFLIYFQGNSAPDKSGLPSDRFSAERTGGSVSTLTIQRTQQEDSAVYLCASSFNRDAGNEQFFGPGTRLTVL.

The V and J genes are TRBV7-2 and TRBJ1-5, with a weak D call TRBD1 (6 bases). There are 17 residues in the CDR3. Trimming removed 1 base from V and 2 bases from J, with 15 bases in between. Germline CDR1 and CDR2: SGHTA and FQGNSA. CDR3: CASSLVPDSPGNQPQHF. CDR3 DNA sequence: TGTGCCAGCAGCTTAGTCCCGGACAGCCCAGGCAATCAGCCCCAGCATTTT.

Turning to this clone: A junction end diverges from the germline sequence, so it may reflect a read error. The chain combines TRBV7-9 with TRBJ2-1; TRBD2 is a possible D gene (5 bases). This CDR3 spans 14 amino acids. Per germline, CDR1 SEHNR and CDR2 FQNEAQ (reference sequence). This CDR3 is CSSSLSATYNEQFF. The CDR3 bases are TGTTCCAGCAGCCTTAGCGCTACCTACAATGAGCAGTTCTTC.

The chain employs TRBV7-9 and TRBJ2-5; no clear D. This CDR3 is built from 15 residues. Germline CDR1 and CDR2: SEHNR and FQNEAQ (reference sequence). Trimming removed 1 base at V and 2 bases at J, with 11 bases between. The CDR3 sequence: CASSLGSVTQETQYF. In nucleotides, the CDR3 is TGTGCCAGCAGCTTAGGGTCCGTTACTCAAGAGACCCAGTACTTC.

This chain joins TRBV7-9 and TRBJ1-1, with 7 bases that match TRBD1. V gave up 1 base and J gave up 10 bases; unmatched junction bases: 6. This CDR3 region has 13 residues. The V gene's germline CDR1 is SEHNR and CDR2 FQNEAQ (reference sequence). The CDR3 region has the DNA TGTGCCAGCAGCTTAGAGACAGGGATGACAGCTTTCTTT. The encoded protein is CASSLETGMTAFF.

This chain links TRBV5-1 with TRBJ1-1; TRBD1 aligns across 8 bases. The CDR3 has 15 residues. Trimming removed 0 bases from V and 1 base from J; junction bases left unmatched: 2. Germline V CDR1 and CDR2: SGHRS, YFSETQ. This CDR3 is CASSLVQGANTEAFF. CDR3 nucleotides: TGCGCCAGCAGCTTGGTGCAGGGGGCGAACACTGAAGCTTTCTTT.

The chain links TRBV28 to TRBJ1-1, with D hard to call. The ends were cut back, 5 bases at V and 4 bases at J, with 8 bases in the middle. CDR1 is MDHEN, CDR2 SYDVKM, per germline. The CDR3 sequence is 12 residues long. CDR3 amino acids: CASSLSTTEAFF. In DNA form, the CDR3 reads TGTGCCAGCAGTCTCAGTACCACTGAAGCTTTCTTT.

The chain recombines TRBV5-4 with TRBJ2-1; D may be TRBD2 (5 bases). The germline V and J ends were trimmed by 1 base and 0 bases, with 8 bases remaining between them. The germline CDR1 and CDR2 sequences are SGHNT and YYREEE (reference sequence). The CDR3 spans 15 residues. CDR3 in amino acids: CASSLSGFSYNEQFF. The CDR3 DNA reads as TGTGCCAGCAGCTTGTCGGGATTCTCCTACAATGAGCAGTTCTTC. Variable domain in full (rest from reference TRBV5-4 and TRBJ2-1): ETGVTQSPTHLIKTRGQQVTLRCSSQSGHNTVSWYQQALGQGPQFIFQYYREEENGRGNFPPRFSGLQFPNYSSELNVNALELDDSALYLCASSLSGFSYNEQFFGPGTRLTVL.

The V and J genes are TRBV2 and TRBJ1-5; 7 bases map to TRBD1. V gave up 8 bases and J gave up 2 bases; unmatched junction bases: 6. Germline V gene lookup returns CDR1 SNHLY and CDR2 FYNNEI. This CDR3 contains 14 residues. The CDR3 DNA reads TGTGCCAGCGGATTTGGACAGGGCAATCAGCCCCAGCATTTT. This encodes CASGFGQGNQPQHF.

This clone has a handful of counts. J is TRBJ2-7 and V is TRBV7-2; unclear D gene. This CDR3 has 12 amino acids. CDR1 is SGHTA and CDR2 is FQGNSA in the germline V gene. V shed 5 bases and J shed 7 bases, with 12 bases lying between them. The CDR3 region is CASSTFEREQYF. The CDR3 DNA follows: TGTGCCAGCAGCACCTTCGAGCGAGAGCAGTACTTC.

This chain connects TRBV29-1 to TRBJ2-5; TRBD1 agrees at 8 bases. The germline V gene encodes CDR1 SQVTM and CDR2 ANQGSEA. Unmatched junction bases numbered 5, after V lost 6 bases and J lost 5 bases. The CDR3 is 12 residues long. CDR3 nucleotide sequence: TGCAGCGTCGACAGGGGCGGGGAGACCCAGTACTTC. This translates into CSVDRGGETQYF.

About this clone itself: The sample holds other DNA sequences that translate to the same CDR3. V and J are TRBV9 and TRBJ2-1, with 8 bases identical to TRBD2. V lost 1 base and J lost 0; bases outside the gene matches: 0. This CDR3 comprises 15 residues. Per the germline V gene, CDR1 is SGDLS and CDR2 is YYNGEE. The CDR3 protein is CASSVSGSSYNEQFF. The CDR3 nucleotides read TGTGCCAGCAGCGTAAGCGGGAGCTCCTACAATGAGCAGTTCTTC.

V gene TRBV7-2 combines with J gene TRBJ1-4; 7 bases match TRBD1. Germline lookup yields CDR1 SGHTA and CDR2 FQGNSA. Trimming removed 5 bases from V and 3 bases from J; junction bases left unmatched: 3. The CDR3 spans 14 residues. Written as DNA, the CDR3 is TGTGCCAGCAGCCCCACAGGGGCTAATGAAAAACTGTTTTTT. This sequence encodes CASSPTGANEKLFF. The whole variable domain, remainder taken from reference TRBV7-2 and TRBJ1-4, is GAGVSQSPSNKVTEKGKDVELRCDPISGHTALYWYRQSLGQGLEFLIYFQGNSAPDKSGLPSDRFSAERTGGSVSTLTIQRTQQEDSAVYLCASSPTGANEKLFFGSGTQLSVL.

The chain joins TRBV5-5 to TRBJ1-1; D is ambiguous. Between the trimmed V and J ends, which lost 4 bases and 4 bases, there was a span of 20 bases. The CDR3 spans 16 residues. Germline CDR1 is SGHKS and CDR2 is YYEKEE (reference sequence). The CDR3 DNA follows: TGTGCCAGCAGCGGGCTGGCAGTCCTAATGAGCACTGAAGCTTTCTTT. Residues: CASSGLAVLMSTEAFF.

The rearrangement uses TRBV5-1 and TRBJ1-1, with 7 bases identical to TRBD1. V trimming: 1 base; J trimming: 2 bases; junction bases outside the gene matches: 5. This CDR3 has 15 amino acids. The germline CDR1 and CDR2 sequences are SGHRS and YFSETQ. CDR3 protein: CASSLSGGGNTEAFF. DNA for the CDR3: TGCGCCAGCAGCTTGAGCGGAGGGGGCAACACTGAAGCTTTCTTT.

V gene TRBV28 combines with J gene TRBJ1-5; a possible D gene is TRBD1 (5 bases). There are 15 residues in the CDR3. The germline gives CDR1 MDHEN, CDR2 SYDVKM. The ends were cut back, 2 bases at V and 2 bases at J, with 10 bases in the middle. The CDR3: CASSLGRVGNQPQHF. The CDR3 DNA is TGTGCCAGCAGTTTAGGCAGGGTGGGCAATCAGCCCCAGCATTTT.

The V and J genes are TRBV27 and TRBJ1-1; 9 bases match TRBD1. Losses at the gene ends were 8 bases for V and 1 base for J; bases not matched to a gene: 11. CDR1 is MNHEY, CDR2 SMNVEV, per germline (reference sequence). This CDR3 is built from 16 residues. The CDR3 DNA reads TGTGCCAGCGGAGCCCTACAGGGGGCCGCGAACACTGAAGCTTTCTTT. It codes for CASGALQGAANTEAFF.

The rearrangement joins TRBV10-2 to TRBJ1-6; D perhaps matches TRBD1 (6 bases). V dropped 0 bases and J dropped 7 bases, with 10 bases sitting between them. Germline CDR1 is WSHSY and CDR2 is SAAADI. The CDR3 runs to 15 residues. In nucleotides, the CDR3 is TGCGCCAGCAGTGAGTCGACCAGGGGAAATTCACCCCTCCACTTT. This translates into CASSESTRGNSPLHF.

The genes are TRBV9 and TRBJ1-2, with a tentative D call TRBD1 (6 bases). The germline V gene encodes CDR1 SGDLS and CDR2 YYNGEE. V was shortened by 3 bases and J by 8 bases, with 14 bases between the two germline ends. The CDR3 is 13 residues long. CDR3 DNA sequence: TGTGCCAGCAGCGAGGGGGGGATCGACGGCTACACCTTC. Protein: CASSEGGIDGYTF.

The chain carries TRBV19 and TRBJ2-5, with D possibly TRBD1 on 6 matching bases. Deletions cut 6 bases from V and 4 bases from J, with 12 bases between. CDR1 is LNHDA and CDR2 is SQIVND in the germline V gene (reference sequence). The CDR3 runs to 13 residues. The CDR3 is CASSSGQVETQYF. DNA for the CDR3: TGTGCCAGTAGCTCGGGACAAGTAGAGACCCAGTACTTC.

The chain joins TRBV6-1 to TRBJ2-7; 7 bases line up with TRBD2. Germline V gene lookup returns CDR1 MNHNS and CDR2 SASEGT. Losses at the gene ends were 9 bases for V and 10 bases for J; bases not matched to a gene: 21. This CDR3 has 15 amino acids. The CDR3 DNA follows: TGTGCCAGTAGCGGGCGGGACGCATCCTCCTACACACAGTACTTC. Amino acids: CASSGRDASSYTQYF.

J is TRBJ2-5 and V is TRBV10-3; 7 bases match TRBD2. This CDR3 comprises 15 residues. CDR1 is ENHRY and CDR2 is SYGVKD in the germline V gene. The V segment lost 8 bases and the J segment 3 bases; nucleotides outside the gene matches: 12. The CDR3 here is CAISGGASGEETQYF. Written as DNA, the CDR3 is TGTGCCATCTCGGGCGGGGCTAGCGGAGAAGAGACCCAGTACTTC.

For the CDR3, the DNA is TGTGCCAGCACCAAGATTCGACAGGGTGAAGCTTTCTTT. Protein: CASTKIRQGEAFF. This rearrangement joins TRBV6-5 to TRBJ1-1, with 7 bases that match TRBD1. V lost 7 bases and J lost 7; bases outside the gene matches: 9. The CDR3 is 13 residues long. Germline V gene data show CDR1 as MNHEY and CDR2 as SVGAGI.